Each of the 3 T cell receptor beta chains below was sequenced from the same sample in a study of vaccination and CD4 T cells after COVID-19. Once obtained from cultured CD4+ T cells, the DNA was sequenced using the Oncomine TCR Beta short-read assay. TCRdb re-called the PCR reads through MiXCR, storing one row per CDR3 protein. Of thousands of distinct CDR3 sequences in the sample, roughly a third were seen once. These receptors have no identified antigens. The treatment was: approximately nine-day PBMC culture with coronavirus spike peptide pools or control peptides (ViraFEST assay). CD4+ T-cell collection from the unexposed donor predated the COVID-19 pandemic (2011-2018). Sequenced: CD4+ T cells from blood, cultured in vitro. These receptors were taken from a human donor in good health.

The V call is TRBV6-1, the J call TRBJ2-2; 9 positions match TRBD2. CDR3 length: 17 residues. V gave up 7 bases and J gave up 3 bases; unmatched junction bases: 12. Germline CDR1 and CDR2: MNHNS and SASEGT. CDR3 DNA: TGTGCCAGCACTCGAGGGGCAGCGGGGGGAGACACCGGGGAGCTGTTTTTT. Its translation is CASTRGAAGGDTGELFF.

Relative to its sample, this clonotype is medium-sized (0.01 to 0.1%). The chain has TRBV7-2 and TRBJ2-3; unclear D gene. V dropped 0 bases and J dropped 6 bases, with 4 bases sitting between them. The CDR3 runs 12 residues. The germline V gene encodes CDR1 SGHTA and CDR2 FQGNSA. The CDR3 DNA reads TGTGCCAGCAGCTTAGCGACTGATACGCAGTATTTT. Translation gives CASSLATDTQYF.

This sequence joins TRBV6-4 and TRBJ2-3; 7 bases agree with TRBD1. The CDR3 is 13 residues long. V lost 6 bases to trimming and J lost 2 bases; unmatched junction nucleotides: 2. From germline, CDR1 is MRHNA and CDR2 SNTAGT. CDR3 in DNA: TGTGCCAGCAGCGGGACAGACACAGATACGCAGTATTTT. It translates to CASSGTDTDTQYF.